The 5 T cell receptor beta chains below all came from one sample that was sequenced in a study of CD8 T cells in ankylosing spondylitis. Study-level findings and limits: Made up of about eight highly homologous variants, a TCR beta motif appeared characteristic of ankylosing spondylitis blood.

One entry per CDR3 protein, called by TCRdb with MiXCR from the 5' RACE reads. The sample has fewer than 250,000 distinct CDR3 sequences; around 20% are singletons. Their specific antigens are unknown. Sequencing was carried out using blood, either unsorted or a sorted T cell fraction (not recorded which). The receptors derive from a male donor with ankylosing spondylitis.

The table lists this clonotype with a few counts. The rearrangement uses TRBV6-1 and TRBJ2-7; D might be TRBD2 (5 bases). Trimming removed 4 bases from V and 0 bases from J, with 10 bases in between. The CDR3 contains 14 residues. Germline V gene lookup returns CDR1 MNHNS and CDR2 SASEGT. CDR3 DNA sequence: TGTGCCAGCAGTGGTCGGGGAGTCTCCTACGAGCAGTACTTC. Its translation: CASSGRGVSYEQYF.

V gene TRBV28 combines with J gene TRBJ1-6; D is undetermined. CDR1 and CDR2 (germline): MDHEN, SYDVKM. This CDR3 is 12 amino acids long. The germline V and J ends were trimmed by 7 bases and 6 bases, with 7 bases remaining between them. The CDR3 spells CASNALNSPLHF. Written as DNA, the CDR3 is TGTGCCAGCAACGCACTTAATTCACCCCTCCACTTT.

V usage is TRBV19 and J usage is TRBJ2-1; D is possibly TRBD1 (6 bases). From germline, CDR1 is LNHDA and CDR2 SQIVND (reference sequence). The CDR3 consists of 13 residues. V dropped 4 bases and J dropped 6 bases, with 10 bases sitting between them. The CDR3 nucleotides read TGTGCCAGTAGTAGGACAGTTTTCAATGAGCAGTTCTTC. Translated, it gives CASSRTVFNEQFF.

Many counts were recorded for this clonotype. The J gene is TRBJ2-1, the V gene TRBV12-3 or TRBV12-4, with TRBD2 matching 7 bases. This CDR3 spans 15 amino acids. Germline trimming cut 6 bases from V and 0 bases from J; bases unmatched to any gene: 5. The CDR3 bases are TGTGCCAGCAGCCTAGCGGACAACTCCTACAATGAGCAGTTCTTC. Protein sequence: CASSLADNSYNEQFF.

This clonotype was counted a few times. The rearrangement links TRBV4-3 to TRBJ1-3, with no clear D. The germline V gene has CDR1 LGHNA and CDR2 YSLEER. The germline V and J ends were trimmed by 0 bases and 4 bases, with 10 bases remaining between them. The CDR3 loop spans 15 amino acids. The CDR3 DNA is TGCGCCAGCAGCCAAGATCAAGGATTAGGAAACACCATATATTTT. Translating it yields CASSQDQGLGNTIYF.